The 20 T cell receptor beta chains presented below share a single source sample, sequenced in a study of blood T cell repertoires in COVID-19. Profiling relied on immunoSEQ multiplex PCR, and the TCRdb table lists in-frame clones only, not all of them. Seen here are more than 200,000 clones, around 84% observed once, and the top ten hold 4.2%. Sequenced sample: peripheral blood. These receptors were obtained from a man aged 55 to 70 with acute or convalescent COVID-19.

The chain is built from TRBV6-4 and TRBJ2-3, with 7 nucleotides matching TRBD1. V was clipped by 10 bases and J by 1 base; unmatched bases: 17. This CDR3 region has 17 residues. The germline V gene encodes CDR1 MRHNA and CDR2 SNTAGT. The CDR3 reads CAISSGCRDRGTDTQYF. Here the CDR3 DNA reads TGTGCCATCAGCAGTGGGTGCCGCGACAGGGGCACAGATACGCAGTATTTT.

The CDR3 DNA follows: TGTGCCAGCAGCGTATATGGACAGGGAAGCAATGAGCAGTTCTTC. This translates into CASSVYGQGSNEQFF. This chain links TRBV9 with TRBJ2-1; 8 bases align to TRBD1. The CDR3 is 15 residues long. V lost 1 base to trimming and J lost 6 bases; unmatched junction nucleotides: 6. CDR1 and CDR2 from the germline V gene are SGDLS and YYNGEE.

This clone has just one count. V is TRBV27 and J is TRBJ2-1, with TRBD2 matching 13 bases. There are 17 residues in the CDR3. Per the germline V gene, CDR1 is MNHEY and CDR2 is SMNVEV (reference sequence). Trimming took 3 bases from V and 6 from J; bases not matched to a gene: 8. The CDR3 DNA reads TGTGCCAGCAGTTTGGGTTCACTAGCGGGAGGGGTCAATGAGCAGTTCTTC. It specifies CASSLGSLAGGVNEQFF.

The V call is TRBV7-9, the J call TRBJ2-6, with 7 positions matching TRBD1. The CDR3 is 13 amino acids. Germline V lookup: CDR1 SEHNR, CDR2 FQNEAQ (reference sequence). After removal of 9 bases from V and 3 bases from J, the junction contained 2 bases not matched to a gene. CDR3 sequence: CARQGNGANVLTF. The CDR3 region has the DNA TGTGCCAGACAGGGGAATGGGGCCAACGTCCTGACTTTC.

The rearrangement uses TRBV7-9 and TRBJ1-1; TRBD1 is a possible D gene (5 bases). CDR1 is SEHNR and CDR2 is FQNEAQ in the germline V gene (reference sequence). V was pared by 2 bases and J by 2 bases, with 12 bases between. The CDR3 length is 15 residues. DNA of the CDR3: TGTGCCAGCAGCTTAAGGGCCAGGGAAAACACTGAAGCTTTCTTT. Translating it yields CASSLRARENTEAFF.

The V gene is TRBV7-8, the J gene TRBJ2-7, with 10 bases lining up with TRBD2. There are 16 residues in the CDR3. J was trimmed by 0 bases and V by 1 base; bases with no gene match: 3. Germline assignment: CDR1 SGHVS and CDR2 FQNEAQ. Here the CDR3 DNA reads TGTGCCAGCAGCTTAGTGCCTAGCGGGAGCTCCTACGAGCAGTACTTC. Its protein is CASSLVPSGSSYEQYF.

The chain is built from TRBV9 and TRBJ1-2; TRBD1 might be the D (5 bases). The germline V gene encodes CDR1 SGDLS and CDR2 YYNGEE. The CDR3 extends over 14 amino acids. Between the trimmed V and J ends, which lost 6 bases and 1 base, there was a span of 13 bases. DNA of the CDR3: TGTGCCAGCACCCGGGGGGGGGTTAACTATGGCTACACCTTC. This gives the protein CASTRGGVNYGYTF. Full variable domain (rest looked up from reference TRBV9 and TRBJ1-2): DSGVTQTPKHLITATGQRVTLRCSPRSGDLSVYWYQQSLDQGLQFLIQYYNGEERAKGNILERFSAQQFPDLHSELNLSSLELGDSALYFCASTRGGVNYGYTFGSGTRLTVV.

This clone was seen at least ten times. The chain recombines TRBV2 with TRBJ1-1; 7 positions match TRBD1. CDR1 SNHLY and CDR2 FYNNEI come from the germline V gene. This CDR3 region has 14 residues. Trimming took 1 base from V and 4 from J; bases not matched to a gene: 3. The CDR3 nucleotides are TGTGCCAGCAGTGAAGAGGGGGCGAGCACTGAAGCTTTCTTT. This translates into CASSEEGASTEAFF. The variable domain in full, with the rest retrieved from reference TRBV2 and TRBJ1-1, is EPEVTQTPSHQVTQMGQEVILRCVPISNHLYFYWYRQILGQKVEFLVSFYNNEISEKSEIFDDQFSVERPDGSNFTLKIRSTKLEDSAMYFCASSEEGASTEAFFGQGTRLTVV.

The CDR3 DNA reads as TGTGCCAGCAGTTACTCGTTCGCGGGGACGGACACTGAAGCTTTCTTT. It codes for CASSYSFAGTDTEAFF. V gene TRBV6-5 combines with J gene TRBJ1-1, with D perhaps TRBD1 (5 bases). CDR1 is MNHEY, CDR2 SVGAGI, per germline. Trimming took off 0 bases at V and 3 bases at J, with 14 bases between the two ends. The CDR3 runs 16 residues.

This sequence joins TRBV7-8 and TRBJ2-5; a weak D match, TRBD1 (5 bases). This CDR3 region has 15 residues. CDR1 is SGHVS and CDR2 is FQNEAQ in the germline V gene. Between the trimmed V and J ends, which lost 0 bases and 2 bases, there was a span of 10 bases. CDR3 coding DNA: TGTGCCAGCAGCTTAGCGTGGGGCCAACAAGAGACCCAGTACTTC. This codes for CASSLAWGQQETQYF.

V gene TRBV3-1 (or the pseudogene TRBV3-2) combines with J gene TRBJ1-6, with D tentatively TRBD1 (5 bases). Germline CDR1 and CDR2: LGHDT and YNNKEL (reference sequence). Trimming took 1 base from V and 4 from J, leaving 8 bases between them. This CDR3 has 15 amino acids. CDR3 nucleotides: TGTGCCAGCAGCCAAGTGGGGGGGTATAATTCACCCCTCCACTTT. As protein: CASSQVGGYNSPLHF.

The chain links TRBV3-1 (or the pseudogene TRBV3-2) to TRBJ1-6; 7 bases line up with TRBD1. From germline, CDR1 is LGHDT and CDR2 YNNKEL (reference sequence). The junction had 12 bases not matched to a gene; V was cut back by 0 bases and J by 10 bases. CDR3 length equals 17 residues. CDR3 region: CASSQEAGGFIRSPLHF. In DNA, the CDR3 is TGTGCCAGCAGCCAAGAGGCAGGGGGATTCATTCGATCACCCCTCCACTTT.

The chain couples TRBV12-3 or TRBV12-4 to TRBJ2-7; TRBD1 matches at 9 bases. V shed 7 bases and J 2 bases; nucleotides not matched to a gene: 3. The CDR3 has 13 amino acids. The CDR3 DNA reads TGTGCCAGCACCCGGGACAGGGCCTACGAGCAGTACTTC. Amino acid sequence: CASTRDRAYEQYF.

The V and J genes are TRBV15 and TRBJ2-5, with D uncertain. CDR1 is LNHNV and CDR2 is YYDKDF in the germline V gene (reference sequence). This CDR3 has 17 amino acids. The V end was cut by 0 bases, the J end by 3 bases, with 17 bases between. This CDR3 reads CATSRDPTGALEETQYF. DNA of the CDR3: TGTGCCACCAGCAGAGATCCGACGGGTGCCTTGGAAGAGACCCAGTACTTC.

J is TRBJ2-7 and V is TRBV5-4, with a possible D match to TRBD1 (6 bases). Germline-derived CDR1 and CDR2 are SGHNT and YYREEE (reference sequence). The CDR3 extends over 14 amino acids. V was shortened by 5 bases and J by 3 bases, with 15 bases between the two germline ends. The CDR3 spells CASSFTGTSYEQYF. Written as DNA, the CDR3 is TGTGCCAGCAGTTTTACCGGGACAAGCTACGAGCAGTACTTC.

The V and J genes are TRBV5-1 and TRBJ2-7; TRBD1 matches at 7 bases. From germline, CDR1 is SGHRS and CDR2 YFSETQ. The junction had 4 bases not matched to a gene; V was cut back by 4 bases and J by 0 bases. The CDR3 has 14 residues. CDR3 sequence: CASSETGISYEQYF. The CDR3, as DNA: TGCGCCAGCAGCGAGACAGGGATCTCCTACGAGCAGTACTTC.

As for this clone: One end of the junction is discordant with germline, which a read error may explain. Written as DNA, the CDR3 is TGTGCCAGCAGCCTACGCCTTGGGACAAATCTTAACTTC. Amino acid sequence: CASSLRLGTNLNF. The genes are TRBV3-1 (or the pseudogene TRBV3-2) and TRBJ2-7; possibly TRBD1 for D (6 bases). The CDR3 is 13 residues long. The germline V gene has CDR1 LGHDT and CDR2 YNNKEL (reference sequence).

The chain joins TRBV6-2 or TRBV6-3 to TRBJ1-2, with a tentative D call TRBD1 (5 bases). V was clipped by 0 bases and J by 4 bases, with 15 bases between them. Germline V CDR1 and CDR2: MNHEY, SVGEGT. This CDR3 comprises 16 residues. The CDR3 region is CASSYSGHPRGYGYTF. The DNA of the CDR3 is TGTGCCAGCAGTTACTCCGGACACCCCAGAGGCTATGGCTACACCTTC.

This chain links TRBV6-6 with TRBJ1-1; TRBD1 is a possible D gene (6 bases). The length of the CDR3 is 13 residues. V was trimmed by 6 bases and J by 9 bases, leaving 17 bases between them. Per germline, CDR1 MNHNY and CDR2 SVGAGI (reference sequence). Here the CDR3 DNA reads TGTGCCAGCAGCCTTCCGGCAGGGGTTCAAGCTTTCTTT. Protein: CASSLPAGVQAFF.

The CDR3 sequence is CASSVANYGYTF. The CDR3 DNA sequence: TGTGCCAGCAGCGTAGCTAACTATGGCTACACCTTC. The chain recombines TRBV28 with TRBJ1-2; D is undetermined. CDR3 length equals 12 residues. Germline values: CDR1 MDHEN, CDR2 SYDVKM. V was cut by 6 bases and J by 0 bases, with 5 bases left in between.